These 5 T cell receptor beta chains came from one sample sequenced in a study of identical twins. Using its own MiXCR run on the 5' RACE reads, TCRdb lists one record per CDR3 protein. The sample holds 650,000 to 750,000 distinct CDR3 sequences, less than 25% seen once. These data also featured in a second study, about T cells expressing NK-cell markers.

Sequenced material: PBMCs. The receptors were sampled from a woman aged 18-29 years in good health.

The V call is TRBV9, the J call TRBJ2-7; D might be TRBD1 (6 bases). The CDR3 runs to 13 residues. The germline gives CDR1 SGDLS, CDR2 YYNGEE. V was clipped by 4 bases and J by 3 bases, with 11 bases between them. The CDR3 DNA sequence: TGTGCCAGCAGCTATGGACAGTTCTACGAGCAGTACTTC. Residues: CASSYGQFYEQYF.

This clonotype has more than one count but fewer than ten. The genes are TRBV29-1 and TRBJ1-2; 11 bases fit TRBD1. The CDR3 has 13 amino acids. Trimming at V came to 3 bases and at J to 8 bases, leaving 5 bases not matched to a gene. Per germline, CDR1 SQVTM and CDR2 ANQGSEA. CDR3 in amino acids: CSVDGQGARGYTF. CDR3 sequence (DNA): TGCAGCGTTGATGGACAGGGGGCGAGGGGCTACACCTTC.

This chain joins TRBV5-1 and TRBJ2-1; the D is unclear. V was trimmed by 0 bases and J by 13 bases, leaving 14 bases between them. The germline V gene has CDR1 SGHRS and CDR2 YFSETQ. The CDR3 runs 13 residues. CDR3 DNA sequence: TGCGCCAGCAGCTTGGGGTGGAGTTGGGGACAGTTCTTC. It encodes CASSLGWSWGQFF.

There are many counts of this clonotype. The V call is TRBV29-1, the J call TRBJ1-2; TRBD1 might be the D (5 bases). Germline loops: CDR1 SQVTM, CDR2 ANQGSEA. This CDR3 spans 11 amino acids. Trimming took 6 bases from V and 8 from J, leaving 13 bases between them. The CDR3 DNA sequence: TGCAGCGTCGGGACGGACGGGGGCTACACCTTC. Translated: CSVGTDGGYTF.

The V call is TRBV5-1, the J call TRBJ2-7; 8 nucleotides agree with TRBD2. Germline CDR1 is SGHRS and CDR2 is YFSETQ. The CDR3 consists of 15 residues. V lost 0 bases, J lost 6 bases, and 8 bases stayed unmatched. The DNA of the CDR3 is TGCGCCAGCAGCTTGGACGGCGGGACTAGTAGCGAGCAGTACTTC. Translating gives CASSLDGGTSSEQYF.